This T cell receptor (beta chain) was sequenced for a study of blood T cell repertoires in COVID-19. Germline-derived CDR1 and CDR2 are MNHEY and SVGAGI. V lost 7 bases and J lost 10; bases outside the gene matches: 5. This CDR3 has 12 amino acids. Adults between about 18 and 89 years of age took part from about two dozen US areas. Sequencing was performed with immunoSEQ multiplex PCR; in TCRdb, only in-frame clones are kept and a portion is missing. This table holds under 400,000 clones, around 85% found once. Sequencing was performed on PBMCs or T cells enriched from blood (not recorded which). The sequence derives from a middle-aged woman with acute COVID-19. The chain is built from TRBV6-5 and TRBJ1-4; 8 bases agree with TRBD1. For the CDR3, the DNA is TGTGCCAGCACCCCAGGACAGGGAAAACTGTTTTTT. Translation gives CASTPGQGKLFF.